Following are 10 T cell receptor beta chains from one sample sequenced in a study of tumour-infiltrating T cells in Burkitt lymphoma. The protocol was immunoSEQ multiplex PCR, while the TCRdb copy is restricted to in-frame clones and leaves out a portion. The table lists tens of thousands of clones, around 32% of them singletons. Material for sequencing was tumor tissue. These receptors all come from a human donor with Burkitt lymphoma.

The CDR3 loop is CASSGVLNEQFF. In DNA form, the CDR3 reads TGTGCCAGCAGCGGGGTCCTGAATGAGCAGTTCTTC. The genes are TRBV9 and TRBJ2-1; D remains ambiguous. CDR3 length: 12 residues. The V end lost 3 bases, the J end lost 7 bases, and 8 bases lay between the germline ends. The germline V gene encodes CDR1 SGDLS and CDR2 YYNGEE.

This rearrangement joins TRBV9 to TRBJ1-4; D call uncertain. Germline V CDR1 and CDR2: SGDLS, YYNGEE. This CDR3 spans 14 amino acids. The V end lost 7 bases, the J end lost 4 bases, and 14 bases lay between the germline ends. The chain's CDR3 is CASGRGQHNEKLFF. CDR3 sequence (DNA): TGTGCCAGCGGCCGTGGGCAGCATAATGAAAAACTGTTTTTT.

This clone turned up a few times. This chain joins TRBV6-5 and TRBJ2-4; D may be TRBD1 (5 bases). The CDR3 totals 15 residues. The germline CDR1 and CDR2 sequences are MNHEY and SVGAGI. The V end lost 8 bases, the J end lost 0 bases, and 14 bases lay between the germline ends. The CDR3 sequence: CASPNRLEAKNIQYF. The CDR3 nucleotides are TGTGCCAGCCCTAACAGGTTAGAAGCCAAAAACATTCAGTACTTC.

The DNA for the CDR3 is TGTGCCAGCAGCCAAGATTGGGGAATGCGCGGCTGGGGGGAGACCCAGTACTTC. This gives the protein CASSQDWGMRGWGETQYF. The rearrangement uses TRBV4-2 and TRBJ2-5; D may match TRBD1 or TRBD2 (5 bases each). The CDR3 spans 18 residues. Trimming removed 0 bases at V and 5 bases at J, with 22 bases between. Germline assignment: CDR1 LGHNA and CDR2 YNFKEQ.

The chain carries TRBV2 and TRBJ1-2; D is undetermined. The CDR3 covers 14 residues. CDR1 is SNHLY and CDR2 is FYNNEI in the germline V gene. V gave up 8 bases and J gave up 4 bases, with 17 bases separating them. CDR3 nucleotides: TGTGCCAGCGTGCGGAGGGAGCGATCCTATGGCTACACCTTC. It encodes CASVRRERSYGYTF.

This clone was counted only a few times. The rearrangement uses TRBV18 and TRBJ2-3; D perhaps matches TRBD2 (7 bases). The germline CDR1 and CDR2 sequences are KGHSH and LQKENI. This CDR3 region has 16 residues. V gave up 5 bases and J gave up 0 bases, with 15 bases separating them. DNA of the CDR3: TGTGCCAGCTCATCAAAGGGGGGGAGGAGCACAGATACGCAGTATTTT. Residues: CASSSKGGRSTDTQYF.

The CDR3 sequence is CASSQASSNDRIKHTEAFF. DNA of the CDR3: TGCGCCAGCAGCCAAGCCAGCTCTAACGACAGAATAAAGCACACTGAAGCTTTCTTT. The chain carries TRBV4-3 and TRBJ1-1, with D possibly matching TRBD1 (5 bases). The CDR3 sequence is 19 residues long. V was clipped by 1 base and J by 3 bases, with 24 bases between them. The germline gives CDR1 LGHNA, CDR2 YSLEER.

This clone was seen a few times. The chain is built from TRBV7-2 and TRBJ1-1; 10 bases map to TRBD1. CDR3 length equals 15 residues. Losses at the gene ends were 5 bases for V and 1 base for J; bases not matched to a gene: 4. Looked up from germline, CDR1 is SGHTA and CDR2 is FQGNSA. In nucleotides, the CDR3 is TGTGCCAGCAGCCCCAGGACAGGGGGGAACACTGAAGCTTTCTTT. It codes for CASSPRTGGNTEAFF.

The chain's CDR3 is CASSPIRGTNTEAFF. The CDR3 DNA reads TGTGCCAGCAGCCCGATAAGGGGGACTAACACTGAAGCTTTCTTT. The rearrangement joins TRBV14 to TRBJ1-1, with D tentatively TRBD1 (6 bases). Germline-derived CDR1 and CDR2 are SGHDN and FVKESK. The CDR3 has 15 amino acids. V gave up 4 bases and J gave up 2 bases, with 14 bases separating them.

This chain uses TRBV28 with TRBJ2-7; D not certain. The V end lost 3 bases, the J end lost 2 bases, and 2 bases lay between the germline ends. This CDR3 comprises 11 residues. Looked up from germline, CDR1 is MDHEN and CDR2 is SYDVKM. The CDR3 is CASSLTYEQYF. In DNA, the CDR3 is TGTGCCAGCAGTTTGACCTACGAGCAGTACTTC.